Listed below are T cell receptor beta chains from one sample, sequenced in a study of shared clonotypes between healthy human individuals. Measured with immunoSEQ multiplex PCR; TCRdb has only the in-frame clones, and not every one. Among about 520,000 clones listed, about 72% were seen once. Sequenced: PBMCs. All receptors derive from a woman in her 40s in good health. Some clones in this sample may be carry-over from other donors' samples. CDR3s include the opening cysteine and the closing phenylalanine or tryptophan. D genes are given only for firm matches. Rows may omit the clone size; those that give it use once, few, many or a size class.

cdr3_nt cdr3_aa j_call clone_size v_call d_call
TGTGCCAGCAGCGGGAGGACTAGCGGGAGTCGGGCCGTCGGGGAGCTGTTTTTT CASSGRTSGSRAVGELFF TRBJ2-2 NA TRBV13 TRBD2
TGTGCCAGCAGCTCTTCCGGGACAGACTACAATGAGCAGTTCTTC CASSSSGTDYNEQFF TRBJ2-1 NA TRBV11-3 TRBD1
TGTGCCAGCAGCTTAGACGGGCCGGGGACCGGGGAGCTGTTTTTT CASSLDGPGTGELFF TRBJ2-2 NA TRBV11-3 NA
TGTGCCAGCAGCCGGGGGCGAGCCGGGGAGCTGTTTTTT CASSRGRAGELFF TRBJ2-2 NA TRBV27 NA
TGTGCCAGCAGCGGACCGGGACAGGGAGCAACTAATGAAAAACTGTTTTTT CASSGPGQGATNEKLFF TRBJ1-4 NA TRBV9 TRBD1
TGTGCCAGCAGCGGCGGAACGGGACGGAGAGCTAACTATGGCTACACCTTC CASSGGTGRRANYGYTF TRBJ1-2 NA TRBV9 NA
TGTGCCAGTAGTATCGGAACCCCAGCCCGGTTCTCTGGAAACACCATATATTTT CASSIGTPARFSGNTIYF TRBJ1-3 NA TRBV19 NA
TGTGCCAGCAGCTTGGTGGGGGACGAGACCCAGTACTTC CASSLVGDETQYF TRBJ2-5 NA TRBV5-4 NA
TGCGCCAGCAGCCTTATACCGGGACAGGGCGAGCAGTACTTC CASSLIPGQGEQYF TRBJ2-7 many TRBV5-1 TRBD1
TGTGCCAGCAGTTTTCGGGGTAGCGGCGGTTCCGGGGAGCTGTTTTTT CASSFRGSGGSGELFF TRBJ2-2 NA TRBV28 NA
TGTGCCAGCAGTCAGGCCGGGACCGCTAAAGGCTACACCTTC CASSQAGTAKGYTF TRBJ1-2 few TRBV28 NA
TGCGCCAGCAGCTCCGCCCCGAATAGCGGGAGGGCGAGGGACGAGCAGTTCTTC CASSSAPNSGRARDEQFF TRBJ2-1 NA TRBV5-1 TRBD2
TGTGCCAGCAGCAATGGACTAGCGGGAGCCCTGGAGACCCAGTACTTC CASSNGLAGALETQYF TRBJ2-5 once TRBV9 TRBD2
TGCGCCAGCAGACTAGGGACGGGGAGCTCCTACGAGCAGTACTTC CASRLGTGSSYEQYF TRBJ2-7 NA TRBV5-1 NA
TGTGCCATCCTTAGCGGGTGGAATGAGCAGTTCTTC CAILSGWNEQFF TRBJ2-1 NA TRBV2 TRBD2
TGTGCCAGCAGTTTATACAGGGCCGCAGATACGCAGTATTTT CASSLYRAADTQYF TRBJ2-3 NA TRBV28 NA
TGTGCCAGCAGCGAACAGGGGACTGGGGCCAACGTCCTGACTTTC CASSEQGTGANVLTF TRBJ2-6 NA TRBV6-1 TRBD1
TGTGCCAGCAGGAGTCCTGGAAACACCATATATTTT CASRSPGNTIYF TRBJ1-3 many TRBV28 NA
TGTGCCAGCAGTTCATGGAGCGGACAGGTACTTACAGGCTCCTACAATGAGCAGTTCTTC CASSSWSGQVLTGSYNEQFF TRBJ2-1 NA TRBV27 TRBD1
TGTGCCAGCAGTCCGGGACAGAGCACCGGGGAGCTGTTTTTT CASSPGQSTGELFF TRBJ2-2 NA TRBV6-4 TRBD1
TGTGCCAGCAGCCTCGCGGACCACCTTTTGTACTTC CASSLADHLLYF TRBJ2-5 NA TRBV6-4 NA
TGTGCCAGCAGCCGGCAGAGACAGGCGAACACTGAAGCTTTCTTT CASSRQRQANTEAFF TRBJ1-1 NA TRBV4-2 NA
TGTGCCAGCAGTTACTCCGGCGAAAGCAATCAGCCCCAGCATTTT CASSYSGESNQPQHF TRBJ1-5 NA TRBV6-5 NA
TGTGCCTGGAGTCAGAACCGGAATGAAAAACTGTTTTTT CAWSQNRNEKLFF TRBJ1-4 NA TRBV30 NA
TGTGCCAGCAGTCACTCGACAGATAACACTGAAGCTTTCTTT CASSHSTDNTEAFF TRBJ1-1 NA TRBV6-6 NA
TGTGCCAGCAGCTTAGAGGTGGGGACGACCTACGAGCAGTACTTC CASSLEVGTTYEQYF TRBJ2-7 NA TRBV7-9 NA
TGCAGCGTTTTAGATTCGACCACCGGGGAGCTGTTTTTT CSVLDSTTGELFF TRBJ2-2 NA TRBV29-1 NA
TGTGCCATCAGTGAGAAGGGACTAGCGGGAGGGACAGATACGCAGTATTTT CAISEKGLAGGTDTQYF TRBJ2-3 many TRBV10-3 TRBD2
TGCGCCAGCAGCCGACAACAGGGGGCTGACGGCTACACCTTC CASSRQQGADGYTF TRBJ1-2 NA TRBV5-1 TRBD1
TGTGCCAGCAGACGGACAGAAGGGCTCTATGGCTACACCTTC CASRRTEGLYGYTF TRBJ1-2 NA TRBV28 NA
TGTGCCAGCAGCTTGGGTGCGGGAGAAGATACGCAGTATTTT CASSLGAGEDTQYF TRBJ2-3 few TRBV5-4 TRBD2
TGTGCCATCAGTGATCCGGGGGGAGTAGTCGCCCGGAATGAGCAGTTCTTC CAISDPGGVVARNEQFF TRBJ2-1 NA TRBV10-3 TRBD2
TGTGCCAGCAGCCAAGAAGGGCCGGTACAAGCTTTCTTT CASSQEGPVQAFF TRBJ1-1 few TRBV4-2 NA
TGCGCCAGCAGCCGAAATCCGGGGCCGGGACAGACTAATGAAAAACTGTTTTTT CASSRNPGPGQTNEKLFF TRBJ1-4 few TRBV4-3 TRBD1
TGTGCCAGCAGTTTCACTTCGGGGAACACTGAAGCTTTCTTT CASSFTSGNTEAFF TRBJ1-1 NA TRBV6-5 NA
TGTGCCAGCAGTGAAGTTCTCGGACTAGCAGGTTACGAGCAGTACTTC CASSEVLGLAGYEQYF TRBJ2-7 NA TRBV2 TRBD2
TGTGCCAGCAGCCCCTGGACAGGGGGCGGTGGGGCCAACGTCCTGACTTTC CASSPWTGGGGANVLTF TRBJ2-6 NA TRBV11-1 TRBD1
TGTGCCAGCAGCAAGATCGAGAACACTGAAGCTTTCTTT CASSKIENTEAFF TRBJ1-1 NA TRBV6-6 NA
TGTGCCAGCAGACCCGGGACTAGCGGGAGGGAGCAGTACTTC CASRPGTSGREQYF TRBJ2-7 NA TRBV6-6 TRBD2